This TCR beta chain stems from a study of CD8 T cells in Susac syndrome. Findings and caveats of the study: CD4+ T cell repertoires in Susac syndrome exhibited no evidence of clonal expansion.

RNA amounts of 0.5 to 1 ug underwent reverse transcription with random hexamers. An immunoSEQ multiplex PCR generated amplified TCR beta CDR3 products spanning 54 Vbeta and 13 Jbeta. TCRdb re-analysed the immunoSEQ multiplex PCR reads in MiXCR, keeping a single row per CDR3 protein. This sample has about 180,000 distinct CDR3 sequences, with 90% to 95% found just once. In the case of this clonotype: The antigen remains undetermined.

TEMRA cells underwent FACS enrichment and CD8+ and CD4+ T cells underwent negative isolation. Between the trimmed V and J ends, which lost 2 bases and 3 bases, there was a span of 13 bases. Looked up from germline, CDR1 is KGHSH and CDR2 is LQKENI. This CDR3 comprises 15 residues. The sample consisted of CD4+ T cells from PBMCs. The genes are TRBV18 and TRBJ1-2, with unresolved D. The sequence derives from a human donor with Susac syndrome. The CDR3 here is CASSPVRGYDYGYTF. In nucleotides, the CDR3 is TGTGCCAGCTCACCAGTTCGGGGATACGACTATGGCTACACCTTC.